One sample yielded the 26 T cell receptor beta chains listed below, sequenced in a study of OX40 agonist ivuxolimab in advanced cancers. Sequencing was performed with immunoSEQ multiplex PCR; in TCRdb, only in-frame clones are kept and a portion is missing. The sample carries around 90,000 clones, more than 75% recorded once. Here the sequenced sample was CD4+ or CD8+ T cells sorted from blood, taken in a trial of the OX40 agonist ivuxolimab. These receptors were obtained from an adult with an advanced solid tumor such as melanoma, head and neck, liver or kidney cancer.

This clone was counted only a few times. The chain couples TRBV5-5 to TRBJ2-7, with TRBD1 identical over 8 bases. After removal of 2 bases from V and 3 bases from J, the junction contained 1 base not matched to a gene. The CDR3 totals 13 residues. Germline CDR1 is SGHKS and CDR2 is YYEKEE (reference sequence). CDR3 region: CASSFDRGYEQYF. CDR3 in DNA: TGTGCCAGCAGCTTTGACAGGGGCTACGAGCAGTACTTC.

This sequence joins TRBV10-3 and TRBJ1-5; TRBD1 matches at 9 bases. CDR1 ENHRY and CDR2 SYGVKD come from the germline V gene. The CDR3 length is 18 residues. The ends lost 3 bases at V and 2 bases at J; junction bases unmatched: 11. The CDR3 DNA sequence: TGTGCCATCAGTGAAAGGACAGGGGCCCTTGGGGGCAATCAGCCCCAGCATTTT. Its protein product is CAISERTGALGGNQPQHF.

The chain joins TRBV5-4 to TRBJ1-6; 7 bases map to TRBD1. Trimming at V came to 2 bases and at J to 9 bases, leaving 5 bases not matched to a gene. CDR3 length equals 14 residues. CDR1 and CDR2 from the germline V gene are SGHNT and YYREEE (reference sequence). CDR3 in amino acids: CASSLQGNGSPLHF. The CDR3 nucleotides are TGTGCCAGCAGCTTACAGGGGAATGGTTCACCCCTCCACTTT.

The V call is TRBV11-2, the J call TRBJ1-1, with a tentative D call TRBD1 (5 bases). Germline values: CDR1 SGHAT, CDR2 FQNNGV. V lost 5 bases, J lost 11 bases, and 18 bases lay in between. The CDR3 sequence is 13 residues long. The CDR3 DNA reads TGTGCCAGCAGCCCGCAAGAACAGGTTGATGCTTTCTTT. Translated: CASSPQEQVDAFF.

The genes are TRBV6-5 and TRBJ1-3; possibly TRBD1 for D (6 bases). With 6 bases removed from V and 0 bases from J, the gap between germline ends came to 9 bases. Germline assignment: CDR1 MNHEY and CDR2 SVGAGI. The CDR3 runs 14 residues. The CDR3 region has the DNA TGTGCCAGCAGGGACAGCCCCTCTGGAAACACCATATATTTT. This codes for CASRDSPSGNTIYF.

The CDR3 DNA follows: TGTGCCAGCAGTAGACAGGGGGGCTACAATGAGCAGTTCTTC. Translating it yields CASSRQGGYNEQFF. The rearrangement uses TRBV11-2 and TRBJ2-1, with 9 bases fitting TRBD1. The germline V gene encodes CDR1 SGHAT and CDR2 FQNNGV. Trimming at V came to 6 bases and at J to 3 bases, leaving 3 bases not matched to a gene. The CDR3 totals 14 residues. Looking up the rest from reference TRBV11-2 and TRBJ2-1 gives the full variable domain: EAGVAQSPRYKIIEKRQSVAFWCNPISGHATLYWYQQILGQGPKLLIQFQNNGVVDDSQLPKDRFSAERLKGVDSTLKIQPAKLEDSAVYLCASSRQGGYNEQFFGPGTRLTVL.

About this clone: Other DNA variants within this sample encode the same CDR3. This sequence joins TRBV27 and TRBJ2-7; D gene ambiguous. Germline lookup yields CDR1 MNHEY and CDR2 SMNVEV (reference sequence). This CDR3 has 14 residues. The V and J ends lost 10 bases and 2 bases respectively, with 18 bases between them. The CDR3 protein is CATRQEIQTYEQYF. The CDR3 region has the DNA TGTGCCACACGTCAGGAGATCCAGACCTACGAGCAGTACTTC.

The rearrangement uses TRBV15 and TRBJ1-1; D gene uncertain. The CDR3 covers 14 residues. The V end was cut by 0 bases, the J end by 7 bases, with 12 bases between. Looked up from germline, CDR1 is LNHNV and CDR2 is YYDKDF (reference sequence). This chain's CDR3 is CATSRDGAPNEAFF. The CDR3 DNA is TGTGCCACCAGCAGAGATGGAGCCCCTAATGAAGCTTTCTTT.

This CDR3 is CASSLMGGSNYGYTF. The CDR3 DNA is TGTGCCAGCAGCTTAATGGGGGGCTCTAACTATGGCTACACCTTC. The chain is built from TRBV7-8 and TRBJ1-2; D might be TRBD1 (6 bases). The V end was cut by 2 bases, the J end by 0 bases, with 10 bases between. The CDR3 extends over 15 amino acids. The germline V gene encodes CDR1 SGHVS and CDR2 FQNEAQ.

The CDR3 DNA follows: TGCGCCAGCAGCTTGGGACTAGACCCACGAGAGACCCAGTACTTC. Protein product: CASSLGLDPRETQYF. The chain employs TRBV5-1 and TRBJ2-5; the D gene is possibly TRBD2 (6 bases). CDR1 and CDR2 from the germline V gene are SGHRS and YFSETQ. This CDR3 comprises 15 residues. The V gene lost 0 bases and the J gene lost 4 bases, with 13 bases spanning the gap.

This chain uses TRBV5-8 with TRBJ1-3, with D possibly TRBD1 on 5 matching bases. This CDR3 region has 16 residues. With 0 bases removed from V and 0 bases from J, the gap between germline ends came to 10 bases. Germline assignment: CDR1 SGHTS and CDR2 YDEGEE. CDR3 in amino acids: CASSLGRTLSGNTIYF. The CDR3 nucleotides read TGTGCCAGCAGCTTGGGGAGGACACTCTCTGGAAACACCATATATTTT.

The chain joins TRBV4-3 to TRBJ2-7, with D perhaps being TRBD1 or TRBD2 (6 bases each). This CDR3 comprises 15 residues. The ends were cut back, 0 bases at V and 2 bases at J, with 11 bases in the middle. The germline CDR1 and CDR2 sequences are LGHNA and YSLEER. The CDR3 nucleotides are TGCGCCAGCAGCCAAGATCACGGGGGCGCCTACGAGCAGTACTTC. Translating gives CASSQDHGGAYEQYF.

The V call is TRBV5-6, the J call TRBJ2-5; D is perhaps TRBD1 or TRBD2 (6 bases each). Per the germline V gene, CDR1 is SGHDT and CDR2 is YYEEEE. The V end was cut by 5 bases, the J end by 3 bases, with 17 bases between. The CDR3 has 15 residues. In DNA, the CDR3 is TGTGCCAGCAGGAATAACGGGGGCCCCAAAGAGACCCAGTACTTC. Translated: CASRNNGGPKETQYF. The full variable domain, in which reference TRBV5-6 and TRBJ2-5 provide the parts outside the CDR3, is DAGVTQSPTHLIKTRGQQVTLRCSPKSGHDTVSWYQQALGQGPQFIFQYYEEEERQRGNFPDRFSGHQFPNYSSELNVNALLLGDSALYLCASRNNGGPKETQYFGPGTRLLVL.

V and J are TRBV10-3 and TRBJ2-2; D is perhaps TRBD1 (6 bases). CDR1 and CDR2 from the germline V gene are ENHRY and SYGVKD. There are 14 residues in the CDR3. V lost 11 bases, J lost 2 bases, and 15 bases lay in between. This chain's CDR3 is CAVREGGNTGELFF. As DNA, the CDR3 is TGTGCCGTCCGCGAAGGGGGAAACACCGGGGAGCTGTTTTTT.

The CDR3 nucleotides read TGTGCCAGCAGTTTTGGCCAAAATTCACCCCTCCACTTT. Its translation: CASSFGQNSPLHF. V and J are TRBV27 and TRBJ1-6, with D unresolved. V lost 3 bases and J lost 7, with 7 bases in between. The CDR3 totals 13 residues. CDR1 is MNHEY and CDR2 is SMNVEV in the germline V gene (reference sequence).

The chain employs TRBV5-5 and TRBJ1-1; D not resolved. The length of the CDR3 is 15 residues. Looked up from germline, CDR1 is SGHKS and CDR2 is YYEKEE (reference sequence). V lost 4 bases to trimming and J lost 0 bases, with 13 bases between them. CDR3 residues: CASSPRAGMNTEAFF. CDR3 sequence (DNA): TGTGCCAGCAGCCCCCGGGCGGGGATGAACACTGAAGCTTTCTTT.

The rearrangement joins TRBV5-1 to TRBJ2-1, with TRBD2 matching 13 bases. CDR1 is SGHRS, CDR2 YFSETQ, per germline. The CDR3 extends over 17 amino acids. The J segment lost 1 base and the V segment lost 3 bases, leaving 4 bases of the junction unmatched. CDR3 sequence reads: CASSSRTSGGSYNEQFF. Written as DNA, the CDR3 is TGCGCCAGCAGCTCGCGGACTAGCGGGGGATCCTACAATGAGCAGTTCTTC.

This rearrangement joins TRBV7-2 to TRBJ2-1, with 10 bases aligning to TRBD2. Per germline, CDR1 SGHTA and CDR2 FQGNSA. After removal of 2 bases from V and 2 bases from J, the junction contained 0 bases not matched to a gene. This CDR3 spans 15 amino acids. The CDR3 is CASSLTSGTYNEQFF. The CDR3 nucleotides are TGTGCCAGCAGCTTAACTAGCGGGACCTACAATGAGCAGTTCTTC.

The table lists this clone with a few counts. This sequence joins TRBV9 and TRBJ2-7; TRBD1 matches 9 bases. The CDR3 consists of 15 residues. Germline loops: CDR1 SGDLS, CDR2 YYNGEE. V shed 4 bases, J shed 2 bases, and the junction held 7 bases outside the gene matches. CDR3: CASSSPGTGPYEQYF. The CDR3 DNA follows: TGTGCCAGCAGCTCACCCGGGACAGGGCCCTACGAGCAGTACTTC.

As to this clone: Other DNA sequences within the sample encode an identical CDR3. The chain links TRBV20-1 to TRBJ2-3; D ambiguous. The CDR3 has 11 amino acids. Germline CDR1 reads DFQATT; CDR2 reads SNEGSKA (reference sequence). V lost 5 bases to trimming and J lost 2 bases, with 5 bases between them. The CDR3 loop is CSASSTDTQYF. The CDR3 bases are TGCAGTGCTTCCTCCACAGATACGCAGTATTTT.

This clone was seen more than once but under ten times. This sequence joins TRBV6-6 and TRBJ1-1, with D hard to call. CDR1 is MNHNY and CDR2 is SVGAGI in the germline V gene (reference sequence). The CDR3 loop spans 13 amino acids. Deletions cut 2 bases from V and 0 bases from J, with 4 bases between. CDR3 residues: CASSYGMNTEAFF. CDR3 nucleotides: TGTGCCAGCAGTTACGGAATGAACACTGAAGCTTTCTTT.

Remarks on this clone: A read error may produce the germline difference seen at one junction end. The chain uses TRBV7-3 and TRBJ1-2, with D possibly being TRBD1 (5 bases). This CDR3 has 12 residues. The germline CDR1 and CDR2 sequences are SGHTA and FQGTGA. The DNA of the CDR3 is TGTGCCAGCAGCTTAAGGGACGGAAAAGCGATCTTC. Translating it yields CASSLRDGKAIF.

The V gene is TRBV10-3, the J gene TRBJ2-5; 12 bases line up with TRBD1. The CDR3 is 16 amino acids. Looked up from germline, CDR1 is ENHRY and CDR2 is SYGVKD. V trimming: 2 bases; J trimming: 5 bases; junction bases outside the gene matches: 6. CDR3 nucleotides: TGTGCCATCAGTGAGCCGGGACAGGGGGCTTCGGAGACCCAGTACTTC. The encoded protein is CAISEPGQGASETQYF.

The chain joins TRBV6-5 to TRBJ1-5, with 9 nucleotides matching TRBD1. CDR3 size: 16 residues. Germline CDR1 is MNHEY and CDR2 is SVGAGI. The V and J ends lost 4 bases and 1 base, in that order; junction bases with no gene match: 5. The CDR3 loop reads CASSSPTGGSNQPQHF. The CDR3 bases are TGTGCCAGCAGTTCACCGACAGGGGGAAGCAATCAGCCCCAGCATTTT.

V and J are TRBV6-6 and TRBJ2-3; possible D gene TRBD2, 7 bases. This CDR3 spans 14 amino acids. CDR1 is MNHNY, CDR2 SVGAGI, per germline (reference sequence). Trimming stripped 6 bases from V and 5 bases from J, with 15 bases between. Here the CDR3 reads CASSQGGGRDTQYF. The CDR3 nucleotides are TGTGCCAGCAGCCAGGGAGGGGGGAGAGATACGCAGTATTTT.

The CDR3 DNA reads as TGTGCCAGCAGCTTGGCGGCAGGGAATAGCAATCAGCCCCAGCATTTT. This codes for CASSLAAGNSNQPQHF. The rearrangement uses TRBV5-6 and TRBJ1-5, with a weak D call TRBD1 (5 bases). V dropped 0 bases and J dropped 0 bases, with 10 bases sitting between them. CDR1 and CDR2 (germline): SGHDT, YYEEEE. The CDR3 spans 16 residues.